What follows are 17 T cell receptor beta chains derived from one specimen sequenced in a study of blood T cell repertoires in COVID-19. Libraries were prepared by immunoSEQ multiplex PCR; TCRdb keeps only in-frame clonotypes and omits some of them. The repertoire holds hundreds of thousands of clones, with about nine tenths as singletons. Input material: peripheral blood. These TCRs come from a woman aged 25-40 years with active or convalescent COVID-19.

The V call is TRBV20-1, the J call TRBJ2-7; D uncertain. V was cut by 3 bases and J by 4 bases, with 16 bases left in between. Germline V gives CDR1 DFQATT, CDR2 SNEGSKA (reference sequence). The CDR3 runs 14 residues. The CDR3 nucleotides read TGCAGTGCTAGTGACGAGCGCAGCCCTTACGAGCAGTACTTC. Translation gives CSASDERSPYEQYF.

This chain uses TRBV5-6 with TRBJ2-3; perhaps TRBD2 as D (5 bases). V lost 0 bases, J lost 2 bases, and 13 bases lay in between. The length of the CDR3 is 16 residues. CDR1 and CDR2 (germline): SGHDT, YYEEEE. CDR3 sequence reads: CASSLALAPFTDTQYF. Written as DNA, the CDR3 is TGTGCCAGCAGCTTGGCGCTAGCTCCTTTCACAGATACGCAGTATTTT.

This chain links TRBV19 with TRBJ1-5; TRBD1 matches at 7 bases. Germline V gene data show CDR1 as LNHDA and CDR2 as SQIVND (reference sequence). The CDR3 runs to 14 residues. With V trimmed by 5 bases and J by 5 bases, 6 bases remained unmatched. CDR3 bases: TGTGCCAGTAGTCCCCGACAGGGCTATCAGCCCCAGCATTTT. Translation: CASSPRQGYQPQHF.

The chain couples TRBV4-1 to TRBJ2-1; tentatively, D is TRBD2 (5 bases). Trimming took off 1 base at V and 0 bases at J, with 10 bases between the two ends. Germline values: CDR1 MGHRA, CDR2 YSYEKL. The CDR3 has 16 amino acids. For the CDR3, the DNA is TGCGCCAGCAGCCAAGCGATGGACTCCTCCTACAATGAGCAGTTCTTC. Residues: CASSQAMDSSYNEQFF.

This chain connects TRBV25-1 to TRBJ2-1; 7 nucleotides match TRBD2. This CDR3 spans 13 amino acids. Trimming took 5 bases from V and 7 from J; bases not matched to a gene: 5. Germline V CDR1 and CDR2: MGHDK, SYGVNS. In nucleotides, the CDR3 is TGTGCCAGCAGTCCGCGGGAGCGGAATGAGCAGTTCTTC. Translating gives CASSPRERNEQFF.

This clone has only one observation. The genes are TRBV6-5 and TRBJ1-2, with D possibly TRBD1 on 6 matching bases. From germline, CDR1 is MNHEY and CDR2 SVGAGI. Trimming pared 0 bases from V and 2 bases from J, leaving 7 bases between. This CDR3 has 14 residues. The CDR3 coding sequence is TGTGCCAGCAGTTACTCAGACAGGAACTATGGCTACACCTTC. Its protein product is CASSYSDRNYGYTF.

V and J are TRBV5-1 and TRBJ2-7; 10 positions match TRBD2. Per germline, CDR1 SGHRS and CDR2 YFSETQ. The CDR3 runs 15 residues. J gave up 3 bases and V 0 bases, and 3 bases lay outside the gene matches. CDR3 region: CASSLGASGSYEQYF. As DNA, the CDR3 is TGCGCCAGCAGCTTGGGGGCTAGCGGGAGCTACGAGCAGTACTTC.

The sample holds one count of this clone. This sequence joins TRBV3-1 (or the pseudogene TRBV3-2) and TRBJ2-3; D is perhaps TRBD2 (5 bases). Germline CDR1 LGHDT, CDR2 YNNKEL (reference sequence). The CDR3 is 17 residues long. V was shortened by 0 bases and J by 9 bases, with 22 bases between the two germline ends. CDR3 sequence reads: CASSQDPRAGPPVTQYF. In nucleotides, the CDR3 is TGTGCCAGCAGCCAAGATCCGAGGGCCGGTCCGCCTGTCACGCAGTATTTT.

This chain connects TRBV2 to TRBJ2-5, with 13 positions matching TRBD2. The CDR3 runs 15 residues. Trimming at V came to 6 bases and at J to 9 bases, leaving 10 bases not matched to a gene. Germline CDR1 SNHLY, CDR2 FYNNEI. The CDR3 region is CASRETSGGALSQYF. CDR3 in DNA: TGTGCCAGCAGGGAAACTAGCGGGGGGGCCCTATCCCAGTACTTC.

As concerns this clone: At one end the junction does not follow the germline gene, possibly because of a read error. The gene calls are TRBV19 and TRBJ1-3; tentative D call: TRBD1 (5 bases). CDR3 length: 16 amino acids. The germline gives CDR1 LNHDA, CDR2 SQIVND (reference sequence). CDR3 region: CASSSGAVGSGNTIYF. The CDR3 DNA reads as TGTGCCAGCAGTAGTGGGGCGGTTGGTAGTGGAAACACCATATATTTT.

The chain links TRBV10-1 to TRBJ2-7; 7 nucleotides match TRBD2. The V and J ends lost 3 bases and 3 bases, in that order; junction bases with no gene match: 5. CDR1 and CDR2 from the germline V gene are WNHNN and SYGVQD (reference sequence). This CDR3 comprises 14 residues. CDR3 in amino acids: CASSDMRERYEQYF. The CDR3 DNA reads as TGCGCCAGCAGTGATATGCGGGAGCGCTACGAGCAGTACTTC.

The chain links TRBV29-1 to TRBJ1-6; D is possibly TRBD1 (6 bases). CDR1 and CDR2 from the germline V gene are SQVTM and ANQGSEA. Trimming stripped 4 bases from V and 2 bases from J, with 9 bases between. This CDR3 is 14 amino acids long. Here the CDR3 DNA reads TGCAGCGTTGCCGAGGGGGCCTATAATTCACCCCTCCACTTT. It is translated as CSVAEGAYNSPLHF.

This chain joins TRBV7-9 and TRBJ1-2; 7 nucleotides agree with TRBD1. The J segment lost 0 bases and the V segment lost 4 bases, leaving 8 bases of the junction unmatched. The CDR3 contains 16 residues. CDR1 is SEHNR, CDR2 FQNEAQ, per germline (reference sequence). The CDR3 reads CASSSSRDSTNYGYTF. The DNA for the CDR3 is TGTGCCAGCAGCTCTTCCCGGGACAGTACTAACTATGGCTACACCTTC. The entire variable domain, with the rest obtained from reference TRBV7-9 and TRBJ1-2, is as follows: DTGVSQNPRHKITKRGQNVTFRCDPISEHNRLYWYRQTLGQGPEFLTYFQNEAQLEKSRLLSDRFSAERPKGSFSTLEIQRTEQGDSAMYLCASSSSRDSTNYGYTFGSGTRLTVV.

The CDR3 bases are TGTGCCAGCAGTTTGCAGACAGGCTCTGGAAACACCATATATTTT. Its protein product is CASSLQTGSGNTIYF. This chain joins TRBV28 and TRBJ1-3; possibly TRBD1 for D (6 bases). Germline assignment: CDR1 MDHEN and CDR2 SYDVKM. The CDR3 runs to 15 residues. Trimming pared 3 bases from V and 0 bases from J, leaving 9 bases between.

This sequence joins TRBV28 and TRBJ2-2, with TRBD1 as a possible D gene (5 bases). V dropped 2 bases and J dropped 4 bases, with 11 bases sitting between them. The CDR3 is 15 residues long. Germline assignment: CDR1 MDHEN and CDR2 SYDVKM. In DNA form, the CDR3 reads TGTGCCAGCAGTTTAAAAGGGGCGCGCACCGGGGAGCTGTTTTTT. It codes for CASSLKGARTGELFF.

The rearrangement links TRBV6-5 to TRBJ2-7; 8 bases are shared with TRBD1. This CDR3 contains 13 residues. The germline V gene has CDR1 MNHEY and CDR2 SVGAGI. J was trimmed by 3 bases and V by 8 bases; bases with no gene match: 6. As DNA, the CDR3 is TGTGCCAGCCGGTGGACAGGGAACTACGAGCAGTACTTC. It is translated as CASRWTGNYEQYF.

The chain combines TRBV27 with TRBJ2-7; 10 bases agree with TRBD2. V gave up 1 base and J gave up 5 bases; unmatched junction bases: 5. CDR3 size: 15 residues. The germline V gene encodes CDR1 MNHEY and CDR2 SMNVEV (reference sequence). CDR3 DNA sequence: TGTGCCAGCAGTTTATTGGGACTAGCGTTCCACGAGCAGTACTTC. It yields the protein CASSLLGLAFHEQYF.